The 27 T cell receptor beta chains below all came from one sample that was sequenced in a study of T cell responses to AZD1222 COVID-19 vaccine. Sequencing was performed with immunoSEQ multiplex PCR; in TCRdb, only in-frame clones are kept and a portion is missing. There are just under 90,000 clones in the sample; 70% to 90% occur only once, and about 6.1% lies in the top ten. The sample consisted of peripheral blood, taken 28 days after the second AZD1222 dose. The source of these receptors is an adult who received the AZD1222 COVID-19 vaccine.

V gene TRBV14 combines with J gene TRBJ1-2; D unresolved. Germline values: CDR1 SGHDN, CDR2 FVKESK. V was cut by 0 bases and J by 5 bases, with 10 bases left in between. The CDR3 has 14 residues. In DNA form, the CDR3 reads TGTGCCAGCAGCCAAGACCGAGGCCTGTATGGCTACACCTTC. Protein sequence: CASSQDRGLYGYTF.

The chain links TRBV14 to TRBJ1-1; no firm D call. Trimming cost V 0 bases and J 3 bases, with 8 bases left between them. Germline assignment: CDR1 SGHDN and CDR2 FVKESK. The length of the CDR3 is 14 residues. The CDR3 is CASSQDWGDTEAFF. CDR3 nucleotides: TGTGCCAGCAGCCAAGATTGGGGAGACACTGAAGCTTTCTTT.

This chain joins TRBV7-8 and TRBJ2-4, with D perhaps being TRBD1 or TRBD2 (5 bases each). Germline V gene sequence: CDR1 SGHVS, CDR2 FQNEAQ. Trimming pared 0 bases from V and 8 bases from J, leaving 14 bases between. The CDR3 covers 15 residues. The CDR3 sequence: CASSLAGTFKDIQYF. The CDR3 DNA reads TGTGCCAGCAGCTTAGCAGGGACCTTCAAGGACATTCAGTACTTC.

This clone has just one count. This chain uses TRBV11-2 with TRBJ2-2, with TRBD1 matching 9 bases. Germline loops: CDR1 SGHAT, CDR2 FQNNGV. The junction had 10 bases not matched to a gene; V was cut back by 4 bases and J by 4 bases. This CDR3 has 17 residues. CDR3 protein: CASSSGTGRGSTGELFF. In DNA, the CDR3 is TGTGCCAGCAGCTCCGGGACAGGGAGGGGCAGCACCGGGGAGCTGTTTTTT.

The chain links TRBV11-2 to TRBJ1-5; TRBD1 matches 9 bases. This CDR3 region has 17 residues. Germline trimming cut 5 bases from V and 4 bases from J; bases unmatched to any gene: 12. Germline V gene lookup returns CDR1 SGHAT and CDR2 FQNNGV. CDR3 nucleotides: TGTGCCAGCAGCCCCCGGGCGGGACAGGGTACTAATCAGCCCCAGCATTTT. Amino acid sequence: CASSPRAGQGTNQPQHF.

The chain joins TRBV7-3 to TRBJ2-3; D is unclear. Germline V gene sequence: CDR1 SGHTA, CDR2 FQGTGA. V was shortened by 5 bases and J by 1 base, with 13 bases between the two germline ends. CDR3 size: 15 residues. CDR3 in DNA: TGTGCCAGCAGCCCGACTGGTTGGGGCACAGATACGCAGTATTTT. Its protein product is CASSPTGWGTDTQYF. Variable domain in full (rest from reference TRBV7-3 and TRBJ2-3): GAGVSQTPSNKVTEKGKYVELRCDPISGHTALYWYRQSLGQGPEFLIYFQGTGAADDSGLPNDRFFAVRPEGSVSTLKIQRTERGDSAVYLCASSPTGWGTDTQYFGPGTRLTVL.

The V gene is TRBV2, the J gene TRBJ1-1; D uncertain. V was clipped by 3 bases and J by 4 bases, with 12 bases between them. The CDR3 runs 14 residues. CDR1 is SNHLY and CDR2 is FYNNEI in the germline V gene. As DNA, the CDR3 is TGTGCCAGCAGTGATGATGTGGAGGGCACTGAAGCTTTCTTT. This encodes CASSDDVEGTEAFF.

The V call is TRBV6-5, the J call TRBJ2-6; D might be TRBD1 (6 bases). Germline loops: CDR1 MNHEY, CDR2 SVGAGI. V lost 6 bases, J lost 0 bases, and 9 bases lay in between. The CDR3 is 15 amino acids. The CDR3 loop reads CASRAQGSGANVLTF. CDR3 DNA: TGTGCCAGCAGGGCACAGGGCTCTGGGGCCAACGTCCTGACTTTC.

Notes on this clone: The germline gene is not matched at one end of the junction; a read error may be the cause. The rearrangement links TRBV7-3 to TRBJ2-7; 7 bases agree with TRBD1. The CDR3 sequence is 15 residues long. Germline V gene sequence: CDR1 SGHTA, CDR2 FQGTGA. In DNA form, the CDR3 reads TGTGCCAGCAGCCTAACCGGGACAGTGGGATACGAGCAGTACTTC. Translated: CASSLTGTVGYEQYF. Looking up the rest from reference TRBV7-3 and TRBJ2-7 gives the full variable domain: GAGVSQTPSNKVTEKGKYVELRCDPISGHTALYWYRQSLGQGPEFLIYFQGTGAADDSGLPNDRFFAVRPEGSVSTLKIQRTERGDSAVYLCASSLTGTVGYEQYFGPGTRLTVT.

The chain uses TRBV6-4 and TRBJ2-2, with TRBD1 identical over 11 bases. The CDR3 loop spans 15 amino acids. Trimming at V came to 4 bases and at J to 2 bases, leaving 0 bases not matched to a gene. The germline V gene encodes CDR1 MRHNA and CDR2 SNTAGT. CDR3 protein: CASSGTGGNTGELFF. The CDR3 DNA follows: TGTGCCAGCAGTGGGACAGGGGGCAACACCGGGGAGCTGTTTTTT.

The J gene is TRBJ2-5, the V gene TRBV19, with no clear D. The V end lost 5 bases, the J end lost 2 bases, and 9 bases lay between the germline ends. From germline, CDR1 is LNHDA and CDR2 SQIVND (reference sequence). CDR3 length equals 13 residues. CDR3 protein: CASSALRQETQYF. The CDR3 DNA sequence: TGTGCCAGTAGTGCACTCAGGCAAGAGACCCAGTACTTC.

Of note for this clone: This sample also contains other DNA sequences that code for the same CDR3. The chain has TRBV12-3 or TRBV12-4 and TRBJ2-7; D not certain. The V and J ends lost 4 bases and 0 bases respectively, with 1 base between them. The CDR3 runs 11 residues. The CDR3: CASSSSYEQYF. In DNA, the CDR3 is TGTGCCAGCAGTTCCTCCTACGAGCAGTACTTC.

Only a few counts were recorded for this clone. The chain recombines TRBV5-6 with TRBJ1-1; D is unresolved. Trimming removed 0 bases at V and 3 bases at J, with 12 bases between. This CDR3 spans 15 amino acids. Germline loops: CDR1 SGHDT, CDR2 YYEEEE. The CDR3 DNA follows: TGTGCCAGCAGCTTGGCTAGGAGGAGGGACACTGAAGCTTTCTTT. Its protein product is CASSLARRRDTEAFF.

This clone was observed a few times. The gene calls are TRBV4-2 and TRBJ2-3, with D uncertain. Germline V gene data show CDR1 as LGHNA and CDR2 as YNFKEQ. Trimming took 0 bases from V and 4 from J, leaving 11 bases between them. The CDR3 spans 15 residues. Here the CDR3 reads CASSQENGGADTQYF. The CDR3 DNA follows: TGTGCCAGCAGCCAAGAAAACGGCGGCGCAGATACGCAGTATTTT.

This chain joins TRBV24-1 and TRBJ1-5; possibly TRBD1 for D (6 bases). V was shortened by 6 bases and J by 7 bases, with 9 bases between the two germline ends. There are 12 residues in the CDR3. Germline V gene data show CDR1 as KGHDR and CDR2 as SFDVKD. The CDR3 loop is CATSQTGQPQHF. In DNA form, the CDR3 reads TGTGCCACCAGTCAAACAGGGCAGCCCCAGCATTTT.

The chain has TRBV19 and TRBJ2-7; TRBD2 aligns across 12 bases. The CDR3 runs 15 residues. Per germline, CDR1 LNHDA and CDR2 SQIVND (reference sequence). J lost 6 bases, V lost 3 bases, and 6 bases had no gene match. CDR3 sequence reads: CASSMGPSGGAEQYF. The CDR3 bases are TGTGCCAGTAGTATGGGCCCTAGCGGGGGGGCCGAGCAGTACTTC. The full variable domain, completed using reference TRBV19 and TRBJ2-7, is DGGITQSPKYLFRKEGQNVTLSCEQNLNHDAMYWYRQDPGQGLRLIYYSQIVNDFQKGDIAEGYSVSREKKESFPLTVTSAQKNPTAFYLCASSMGPSGGAEQYFGPGTRLTVT.

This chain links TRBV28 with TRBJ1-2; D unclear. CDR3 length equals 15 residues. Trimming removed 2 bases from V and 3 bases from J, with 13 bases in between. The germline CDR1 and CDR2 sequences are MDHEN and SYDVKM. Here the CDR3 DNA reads TGTGCCAGCAGTTTAACCCCAGAGACGTACTATGGCTACACCTTC. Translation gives CASSLTPETYYGYTF.

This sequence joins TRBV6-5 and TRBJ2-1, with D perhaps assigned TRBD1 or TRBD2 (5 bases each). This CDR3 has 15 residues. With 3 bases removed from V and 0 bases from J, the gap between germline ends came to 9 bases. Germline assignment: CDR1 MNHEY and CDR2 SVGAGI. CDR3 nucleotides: TGTGCCAGCAGTTATGCAGGGAGCTCCTACAATGAGCAGTTCTTC. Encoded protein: CASSYAGSSYNEQFF.

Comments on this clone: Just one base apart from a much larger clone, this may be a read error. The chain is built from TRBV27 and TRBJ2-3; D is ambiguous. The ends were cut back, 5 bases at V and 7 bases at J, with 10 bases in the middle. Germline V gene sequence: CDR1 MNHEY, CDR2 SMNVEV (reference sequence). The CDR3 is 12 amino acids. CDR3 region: CASSPNWNTQYF. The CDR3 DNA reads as TGTGCCAGCAGTCCCAATTGGAATACGCAGTATTTT.

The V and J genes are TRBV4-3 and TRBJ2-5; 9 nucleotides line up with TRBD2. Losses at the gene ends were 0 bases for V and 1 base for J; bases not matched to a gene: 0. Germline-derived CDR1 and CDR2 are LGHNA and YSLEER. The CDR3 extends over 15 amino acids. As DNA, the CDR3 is TGCGCCAGCAGCCAAGAGCGGGGGGGCCAAGAGACCCAGTACTTC. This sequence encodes CASSQERGGQETQYF.

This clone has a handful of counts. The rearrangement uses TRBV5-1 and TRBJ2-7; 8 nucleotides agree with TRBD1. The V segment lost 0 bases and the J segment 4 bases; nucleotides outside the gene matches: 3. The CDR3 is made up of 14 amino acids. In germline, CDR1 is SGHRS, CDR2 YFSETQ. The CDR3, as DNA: TGCGCCAGCAGCTTGGGGACAGGGAATTACGAGCAGTACTTC. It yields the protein CASSLGTGNYEQYF.

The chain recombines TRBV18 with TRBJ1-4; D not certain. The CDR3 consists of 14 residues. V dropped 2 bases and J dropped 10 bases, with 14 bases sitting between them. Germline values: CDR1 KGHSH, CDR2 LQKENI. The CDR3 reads CASSPRVGEGKLFF. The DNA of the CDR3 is TGTGCCAGCTCACCAAGGGTTGGAGAAGGAAAACTGTTTTTT.

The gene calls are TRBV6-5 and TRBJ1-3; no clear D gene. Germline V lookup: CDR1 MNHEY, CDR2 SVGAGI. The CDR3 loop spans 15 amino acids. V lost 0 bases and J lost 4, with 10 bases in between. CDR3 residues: CASSYSNSPGNTIYF. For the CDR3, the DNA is TGTGCCAGCAGTTACTCGAATAGTCCGGGAAACACCATATATTTT.

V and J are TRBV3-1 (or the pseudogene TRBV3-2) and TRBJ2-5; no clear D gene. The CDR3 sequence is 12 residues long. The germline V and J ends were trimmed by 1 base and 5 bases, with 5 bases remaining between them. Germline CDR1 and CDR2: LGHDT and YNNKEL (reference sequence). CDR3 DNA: TGTGCCAGCAGCCAAGTTGGGGAGACCCAGTACTTC. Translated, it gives CASSQVGETQYF.

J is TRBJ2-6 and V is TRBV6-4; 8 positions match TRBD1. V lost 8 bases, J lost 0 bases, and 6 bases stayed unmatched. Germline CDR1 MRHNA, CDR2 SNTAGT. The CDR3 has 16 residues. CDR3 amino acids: CASSGQAGSGANVLTF. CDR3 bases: TGTGCCAGCTCGGGACAGGCCGGCTCTGGGGCCAACGTCCTGACTTTC.

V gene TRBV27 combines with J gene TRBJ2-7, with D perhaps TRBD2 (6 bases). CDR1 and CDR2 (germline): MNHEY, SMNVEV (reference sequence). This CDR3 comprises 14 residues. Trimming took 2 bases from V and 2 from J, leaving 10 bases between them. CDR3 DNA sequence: TGTGCCAGCAGTTTACAGCGGGCCGCCTACGAGCAGTACTTC. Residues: CASSLQRAAYEQYF.

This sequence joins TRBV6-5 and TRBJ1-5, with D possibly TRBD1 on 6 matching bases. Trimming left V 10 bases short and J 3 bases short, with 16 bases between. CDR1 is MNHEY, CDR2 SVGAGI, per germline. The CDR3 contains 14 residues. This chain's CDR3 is CATHGQTNNQPQHF. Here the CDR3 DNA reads TGTGCCACCCATGGACAGACAAACAATCAGCCCCAGCATTTT.